The clone carrying this T cell receptor (beta chain) was seen once. All recovered Cohort 3 donors got two negative PCRs, got clearance, or saw symptom resolution. This sample stems from a study of blood T cell repertoires in COVID-19. Study summary: Acute-phase and convalescent COVID-19 samples originated in the United States, Italy and Spain.

Source study methods: Estimation of nucleated cell counts relied on the amplification of reference gene primers. The data were produced by immunoSEQ multiplex PCR, yet TCRdb's version contains in-frame clones alone and is incomplete. The DNA gave D and trimming, while V, J and clone size come from that table. This table has about 180,000 clones, roughly 80% appearing once. Trimming removed 2 bases from V and 6 bases from J, with 6 bases in between. CDR3 size: 12 residues. In germline, CDR1 is KGHSH, CDR2 LQKENI. This receptor was obtained from a woman aged 50 to 65 who had recovered from COVID-19. This chain uses TRBV18 with TRBJ2-3; D is ambiguous. Material: PBMCs or T cells enriched from blood (not recorded which). The CDR3 spells CASSPVLDTQYF. In DNA, the CDR3 is TGTGCCAGCTCACCAGTCCTCGATACGCAGTATTTT.